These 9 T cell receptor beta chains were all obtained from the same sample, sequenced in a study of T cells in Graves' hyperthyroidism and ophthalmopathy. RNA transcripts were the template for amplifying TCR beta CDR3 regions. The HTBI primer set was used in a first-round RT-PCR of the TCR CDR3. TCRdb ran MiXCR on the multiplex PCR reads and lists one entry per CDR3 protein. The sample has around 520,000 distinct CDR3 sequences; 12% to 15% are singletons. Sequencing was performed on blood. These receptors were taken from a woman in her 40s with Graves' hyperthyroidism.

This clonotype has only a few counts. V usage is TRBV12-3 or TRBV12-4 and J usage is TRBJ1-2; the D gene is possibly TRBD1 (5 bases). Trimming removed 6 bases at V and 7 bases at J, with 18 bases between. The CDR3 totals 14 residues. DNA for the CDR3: TGTGCCAGCAGCCGCCCTGAAGGGGCGCCTGGCTACACCTTC. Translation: CASSRPEGAPGYTF.

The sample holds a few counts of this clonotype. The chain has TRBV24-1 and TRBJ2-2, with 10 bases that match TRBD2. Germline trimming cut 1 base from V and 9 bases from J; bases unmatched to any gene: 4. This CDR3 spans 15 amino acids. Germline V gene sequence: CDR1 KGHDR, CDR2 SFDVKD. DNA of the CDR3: TGTGCCACCAGTGATTTCGCTAGCGGGAGCCGGGAGCTGTTTTTT. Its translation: CATSDFASGSRELFF.

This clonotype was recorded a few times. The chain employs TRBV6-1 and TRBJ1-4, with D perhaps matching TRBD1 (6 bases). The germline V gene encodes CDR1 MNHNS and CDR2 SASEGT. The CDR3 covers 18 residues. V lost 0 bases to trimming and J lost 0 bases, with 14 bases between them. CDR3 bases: TGTGCCAGCAGTGAAGCGGGAGCACAGGGTGCAACTAATGAAAAACTGTTTTTT. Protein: CASSEAGAQGATNEKLFF.

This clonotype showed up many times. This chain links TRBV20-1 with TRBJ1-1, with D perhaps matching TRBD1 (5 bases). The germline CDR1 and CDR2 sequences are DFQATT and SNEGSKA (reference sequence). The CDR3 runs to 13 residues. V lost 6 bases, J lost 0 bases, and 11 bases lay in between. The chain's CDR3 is CSAKQALNTEAFF. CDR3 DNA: TGCAGTGCGAAACAGGCTTTGAACACTGAAGCTTTCTTT.

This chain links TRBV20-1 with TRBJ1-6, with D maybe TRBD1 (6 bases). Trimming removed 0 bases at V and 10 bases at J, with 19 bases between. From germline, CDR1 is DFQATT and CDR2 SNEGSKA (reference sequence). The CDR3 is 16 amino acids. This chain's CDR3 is CSARDPGTVRGSPLHF. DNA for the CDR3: TGCAGTGCTAGAGATCCCGGGACCGTTAGGGGGTCACCCCTCCACTTT.

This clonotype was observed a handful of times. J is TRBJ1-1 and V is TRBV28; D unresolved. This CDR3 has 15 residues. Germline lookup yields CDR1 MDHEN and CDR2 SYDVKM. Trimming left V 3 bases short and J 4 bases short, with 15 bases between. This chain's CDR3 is CASSFPRVGRTEAFF. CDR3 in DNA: TGTGCCAGCAGTTTCCCTAGGGTAGGTCGCACTGAAGCTTTCTTT.

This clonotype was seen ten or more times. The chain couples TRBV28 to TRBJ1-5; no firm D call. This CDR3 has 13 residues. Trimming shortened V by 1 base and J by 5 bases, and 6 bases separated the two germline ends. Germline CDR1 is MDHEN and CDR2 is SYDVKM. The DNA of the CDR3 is TGTGCCAGCAGTTTATTCGGGGATCAGCCCCAGCATTTT. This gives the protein CASSLFGDQPQHF.

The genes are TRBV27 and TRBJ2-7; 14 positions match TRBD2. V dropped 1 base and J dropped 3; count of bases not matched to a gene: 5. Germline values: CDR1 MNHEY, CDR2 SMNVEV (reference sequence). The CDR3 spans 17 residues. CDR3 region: CASSLWGLAGADYEQYF. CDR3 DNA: TGTGCCAGCAGTTTATGGGGACTAGCGGGAGCCGACTACGAGCAGTACTTC.

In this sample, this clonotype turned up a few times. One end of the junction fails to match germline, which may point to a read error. CDR3 sequence (DNA): TGTGCTAGCAGCGGGAGTATGGCCACCGGGGAGCTGTTTTTT. Protein product: CASSGSMATGELFF. The genes are TRBV7-7 and TRBJ2-2, with 8 bases identical to TRBD2. The CDR3 spans 14 residues. CDR1 is SSHAT, CDR2 FNYEAQ, per germline (reference sequence).